This T cell receptor beta chain appears in the sequencing data of a study of shared clonotypes between healthy human individuals. On the study more broadly: Donors had three CD4 naive, three CD4 memory, two CD8 naive and one CD8 memory plate apiece. Study results and caveats: The donor pool, a small one, limited the genetic and exposure-history diversity represented. Generally, naive subsets came out with larger estimated richness than memory subsets.

A CD45RA-negative memory subset and a CD45RA+ naive subset were separated from the CD4+ cells. As to this clone: Its antigen is currently unknown.

The repertoire was sequenced with immunoSEQ multiplex PCR; TCRdb's copy has only in-frame clones and lacks some. The table includes hundreds of thousands of clones, less than 96% detected once. The CDR3 is 15 amino acids. The germline gives CDR1 LNHNV, CDR2 YYDKDF (reference sequence). With 4 bases clipped from V and 6 bases from J, the junction kept 11 bases outside the gene matches. The sample comprised naive CD4+ T cells sorted from blood. Regarding subset: CD45RA+ positively selected. The chain carries TRBV15 and TRBJ2-7; TRBD1 matches at 8 bases. This receptor was obtained from a woman aged 25-40 years in good health. CDR3 bases: TGTGCCACCAGCACCCCCGGCGGCAGGGGGCTCGAGCAGTACTTC. Translated: CATSTPGGRGLEQYF.